These 25 T cell receptor beta chains originate from one sample sequenced in a study of T cell responses to AZD1222 COVID-19 vaccine. Sequenced by immunoSEQ multiplex PCR; TCRdb stores in-frame clones only, minus some. The sample has 110,000 to 150,000 clones, roughly 92% seen once. Sequencing used peripheral blood, obtained on day 0 of AZD1222 vaccination. The receptors stem from an adult in good health.

The chain carries TRBV4-1 and TRBJ2-1; 7 positions match TRBD2. Germline trimming cut 3 bases from V and 10 bases from J; bases unmatched to any gene: 3. From germline, CDR1 is MGHRA and CDR2 YSYEKL. CDR3 size: 12 residues. Written as DNA, the CDR3 is TGCGCCAGCAGCCATCTTAGCGGGGAGCAGTTCTTC. Its translation is CASSHLSGEQFF.

For the CDR3, the DNA is TGTGCCAGCAGCCAAGTTCAAGGGGGCGACTATGGCTACACCTTC. Protein: CASSQVQGGDYGYTF. The chain has TRBV4-2 and TRBJ1-2, with 7 bases that match TRBD1. CDR3 length: 15 amino acids. V gave up 1 base and J gave up 3 bases; unmatched junction bases: 5. Germline CDR1 and CDR2: LGHNA and YNFKEQ.

The J gene is TRBJ2-7, the V gene TRBV6-5; TRBD1 aligns across 7 bases. V trimming: 0 bases; J trimming: 4 bases; junction bases outside the gene matches: 3. The CDR3 extends over 14 amino acids. The V gene's germline CDR1 is MNHEY and CDR2 SVGAGI. For the CDR3, the DNA is TGTGCCAGCAGTTACTCAGGGGGCCCATACGAGCAGTACTTC. Translation: CASSYSGGPYEQYF.

The chain recombines TRBV28 with TRBJ2-7; the match to TRBD2 covers 7 bases. The V segment lost 8 bases and the J segment 2 bases; nucleotides outside the gene matches: 3. The CDR3 sequence is 12 residues long. Germline lookup yields CDR1 MDHEN and CDR2 SYDVKM. The CDR3 DNA sequence: TGTGCCAGCGGGGGGGGACCCTACGAGCAGTACTTC. Amino acid sequence: CASGGGPYEQYF.

This chain joins TRBV3-1 (or the pseudogene TRBV3-2) and TRBJ2-6; D remains ambiguous. The CDR3 length is 14 residues. V gave up 8 bases and J gave up 0 bases, with 8 bases separating them. The V gene's germline CDR1 is LGHDT and CDR2 YNNKEL (reference sequence). CDR3 in DNA: TGTGCCAGCGTCGGCCACTCTGGGGCCAACGTCCTGACTTTC. Protein product: CASVGHSGANVLTF.

J is TRBJ2-1 and V is TRBV6-6; TRBD2 agrees at 8 bases. The germline CDR1 and CDR2 sequences are MNHNY and SVGAGI (reference sequence). The CDR3 has 14 amino acids. The junction had 6 bases not matched to a gene; V was cut back by 11 bases and J by 0 bases. The CDR3 loop is CACTGGSSYNEQFF. The CDR3 DNA reads TGTGCCTGCACGGGGGGGAGCTCCTACAATGAGCAGTTCTTC.

The chain employs TRBV27 and TRBJ1-6; D remains unclear. V lost 7 bases and J 4 bases, leaving 20 bases between the germline ends. CDR1 is MNHEY and CDR2 is SMNVEV in the germline V gene (reference sequence). The CDR3 extends over 17 amino acids. CDR3 region: CASTPRVPGGYNSPLHF. The CDR3 bases are TGTGCCAGCACCCCCCGTGTACCCGGAGGTTATAATTCACCCCTCCACTTT.

V usage is TRBV5-1 and J usage is TRBJ1-2; no reliable D call. The germline gives CDR1 SGHRS, CDR2 YFSETQ. CDR3 size: 16 residues. V lost 4 bases and J lost 6, with 22 bases in between. CDR3 protein: CASSASGKRAFDGYTF. CDR3 nucleotide sequence: TGCGCCAGCAGCGCATCTGGGAAGAGGGCGTTTGATGGCTACACCTTC.

The rearrangement joins TRBV5-1 to TRBJ1-4; possible D gene TRBD1, 6 bases. Trimming removed 1 base from V and 3 bases from J, with 7 bases in between. Germline V gives CDR1 SGHRS, CDR2 YFSETQ. This CDR3 spans 14 amino acids. The CDR3, as DNA: TGCGCCAGCAGCTTGCAGGGGCCTAATGAAAAACTGTTTTTT. Encoded protein: CASSLQGPNEKLFF.

This chain uses TRBV4-1 with TRBJ1-1; D is ambiguous. The V end was cut by 3 bases, the J end by 7 bases, with 18 bases between. Germline CDR1 and CDR2: MGHRA and YSYEKL. CDR3 length equals 15 residues. CDR3 coding DNA: TGCGCCAGCAGCCAGCCGATAACACGTCTCCATGAAGCTTTCTTT. Translation: CASSQPITRLHEAFF.

The gene calls are TRBV7-2 and TRBJ1-2, with a possible D match to TRBD1 (5 bases). The CDR3 contains 17 residues. The V end lost 0 bases, the J end lost 3 bases, and 17 bases lay between the germline ends. Germline V gene data show CDR1 as SGHTA and CDR2 as FQGNSA. The DNA for the CDR3 is TGTGCCAGCAGCTTAGCGCTTACGGACGGGGCGGACTATGGCTACACCTTC. This gives the protein CASSLALTDGADYGYTF.

The CDR3 DNA reads TGTGCCAGCAGTCGAGGAAGCAGCAATCAGCCCCAGCATTTT. Protein product: CASSRGSSNQPQHF. The chain carries TRBV28 and TRBJ1-5; D unresolved. This CDR3 has 14 residues. V lost 5 bases, J lost 1 base, and 9 bases lay in between. CDR1 and CDR2 from the germline V gene are MDHEN and SYDVKM.

The genes are TRBV27 and TRBJ2-7, with 7 positions matching TRBD1. CDR3 size: 17 residues. J lost 6 bases, V lost 2 bases, and 16 bases had no gene match. Germline assignment: CDR1 MNHEY and CDR2 SMNVEV (reference sequence). In DNA form, the CDR3 reads TGTGCCAGCAGTTTACAGGATCGACAGGGATGGCCCGGCGAGCAGTACTTC. Its translation: CASSLQDRQGWPGEQYF.

The genes are TRBV23-1 and TRBJ2-2, with 10 bases lining up with TRBD2. TRBV23-1 is treated as an ORF (open reading frame) with a function not yet certain. There are 19 residues in the CDR3. V shed 4 bases and J 5 bases; nucleotides not matched to a gene: 16. The CDR3 sequence is CASSPTTSIAGGGTGELFF. The DNA for the CDR3 is TGCGCCAGCAGTCCGACCACCTCTATAGCGGGAGGCGGGACCGGGGAGCTGTTTTTT.

This chain uses TRBV5-6 with TRBJ1-1; D is undetermined. Germline CDR1 is SGHDT and CDR2 is YYEEEE. The germline V and J ends were trimmed by 2 bases and 4 bases, with 9 bases remaining between them. The CDR3 sequence is 13 residues long. DNA for the CDR3: TGTGCCAGCAGCTTCTCTTTCCGCACTGAAGCTTTCTTT. Translation gives CASSFSFRTEAFF.

The V and J genes are TRBV21-1 and TRBJ1-1; TRBD1, the table's D call, lacks a check against the DNA. TRBV21-1 has pseudogene status. The CDR3 length is 17 residues. The CDR3 is CASSKRWYRQEYTEAFF. CDR3 bases: TGTGCCAGCAGCAAAAGGTGGTATCGCCAGGAATACACTGAAGCTTTCTTT.

V usage is TRBV7-3 and J usage is TRBJ2-5, with D tentatively TRBD2 (5 bases). Germline CDR1 reads SGHTA; CDR2 reads FQGTGA. CDR3 length: 13 amino acids. Trimming removed 0 bases from V and 5 bases from J, with 7 bases in between. The CDR3 region has the DNA TGTGCCAGCAGCTTAACGGGAGACGAGACCCAGTACTTC. Its translation is CASSLTGDETQYF.

This clone was detected once. The rearrangement joins TRBV10-3 to TRBJ2-7, with 8 bases aligning to TRBD2. V gave up 3 bases and J gave up 2 bases; unmatched junction bases: 9. The CDR3 has 16 residues. Germline-derived CDR1 and CDR2 are ENHRY and SYGVKD. The CDR3, as DNA: TGTGCCATCAGTGATGAGGGCGGGAGGCTTGCCTACGAGCAGTACTTC. Translated, it gives CAISDEGGRLAYEQYF.

The chain uses TRBV19 and TRBJ1-3, with no clear D. V was shortened by 5 bases and J by 0 bases, with 11 bases between the two germline ends. The CDR3 extends over 15 amino acids. Germline CDR1 reads LNHDA; CDR2 reads SQIVND (reference sequence). CDR3 in amino acids: CASSFGPLSGNTIYF. CDR3 DNA: TGTGCCAGTAGTTTCGGGCCGCTCTCTGGAAACACCATATATTTT.

J is TRBJ1-1 and V is TRBV9, with D unclear. V was clipped by 0 bases and J by 1 base, with 7 bases between them. CDR1 and CDR2 (germline): SGDLS, YYNGEE. The CDR3 runs 14 residues. The CDR3 nucleotides read TGTGCCAGCAGCGTAGAACAAGGGAACACTGAAGCTTTCTTT. It codes for CASSVEQGNTEAFF.

This rearrangement joins TRBV24-1 to TRBJ2-4; D gene ambiguous. Between the trimmed V and J ends, which lost 0 bases and 3 bases, there was a span of 11 bases. The germline V gene has CDR1 KGHDR and CDR2 SFDVKD. CDR3 length: 16 amino acids. The CDR3 here is CATSDLRHEDKNIQYF. The CDR3 bases are TGTGCCACCAGTGATTTGCGCCACGAGGACAAAAACATTCAGTACTTC.

V and J are TRBV10-3 and TRBJ1-1; the D gene is possibly TRBD1 (5 bases). V was clipped by 0 bases and J by 3 bases, with 11 bases between them. Germline lookup yields CDR1 ENHRY and CDR2 SYGVKD. The CDR3 spans 15 residues. Here the CDR3 DNA reads TGTGCCATCAGTGAGTCGGGGGGGGTATACACTGAAGCTTTCTTT. It codes for CAISESGGVYTEAFF.

CDR3 loop: CASSPLSGISYNEQFF. The CDR3 DNA is TGCGCCAGCAGCCCCCTGAGCGGGATCTCCTACAATGAGCAGTTCTTC. The V and J genes are TRBV5-1 and TRBJ2-1; 7 bases align to TRBD2. Germline V gene lookup returns CDR1 SGHRS and CDR2 YFSETQ. The CDR3 has 16 amino acids. V gave up 4 bases and J gave up 0 bases; unmatched junction bases: 7.

CDR3 DNA: TGTGCCAGCAAAGGGGGGACTAGCGGGAGCTCCTACGAGCAGTACTTC. Protein product: CASKGGTSGSSYEQYF. V gene TRBV6-6 combines with J gene TRBJ2-7, with TRBD2 identical over 14 bases. The CDR3 has 16 amino acids. The J segment lost 0 bases and the V segment lost 7 bases, leaving 5 bases of the junction unmatched. Germline V gene data show CDR1 as MNHNY and CDR2 as SVGAGI (reference sequence).

The gene calls are TRBV6-5 and TRBJ2-7, with 8 bases identical to TRBD1. Trimming took 6 bases from V and 3 from J; bases not matched to a gene: 10. The germline gives CDR1 MNHEY, CDR2 SVGAGI. The CDR3 length is 15 residues. CDR3 nucleotide sequence: TGTGCCAGCAGCCTCTGGACAGGGAACGTCTACGAGCAGTACTTC. Protein product: CASSLWTGNVYEQYF.